This T cell receptor beta chain was identified in a study of cytomegalovirus exposure and HLA in healthy donors (dated by TCRdb to about 2017). Describing the broader study: According to an earlier analysis of 587 of the donors, about 179 million T cells yielded over 90 million unique TCR beta sequences and 276 Gb of sequence data. To predict cytomegalovirus infection status, the study brought together high-throughput TCR immunosequencing, statistical association of individual TCRs with disease status, and machine learning. Rather than drawing on any new phenotypic data, the later analysis identified candidate immune exposures from TCR beta sequences and the way those sequences occurred across donors. Four or five DR-DQ haplotypes were handled as single units for association and clustering because linkage in the cohort was strong. In a later genetic analysis, genome-wide SNP genotypes for 398 of the 666 donors were used, and that subset was treated as a discovery cohort. To decide whether each TCR beta V gene segment behaved as functional or pseudogenic, an earlier analysis of 587 of the donors relied on high-throughput TCR beta sequencing. The genetic ancestry cluster associated with self-reported Caucasian donors included 70% to 85% of the roughly 400 genotyped donors. HLA typing covered class I and class II loci at four-digit resolution. In a later analysis, previously published TCR beta repertoires from roughly 710 donors were re-analyzed and high-resolution HLA genotyping was added so that TCR occurrence patterns could be studied. Every discovery cohort repertoire had been produced on one sequencing platform. An early release covering around 630 HLA-typed donors comprised 250 to 350 gigabases of sequencing data and tens of millions of unique TCR sequences. Besides the first cohort of around 700 subjects, a separate validation cohort made up of some 110 different subjects was used. Donor age, sex, ethnicity and CMV serostatus were compiled alongside the repertoire data. The number of typed donors differed by locus: 629-630 for A, B, C, DRB1 and DQB1; 522 for DQA1; 606 for DPA1; and some 470 for DPB1. The study profiled the T cell repertoires of under 850 subjects by immunosequencing and related them to cytomegalovirus serostatus. The study aimed to test whether cataloging public T cell receptors could reveal signatures of past pathogen exposure. On average, 235,054 unique TCR beta nucleotide sequences were sequenced per donor among 398 genotyped donors of the cohort, with around 19% of those sequences being non-productive. General conclusions and limits of the study: According to a later genetic analysis, donors in an Asian-associated ancestry cluster had fewer N-insertions in productive TCRs than the approximately 710-donor mean. A cluster of highly shared sequence variants was judged likely to represent a technical artifact of the sequencing pipeline. While some public TCRs were present in many individuals, most TCR sequences turned up only very rarely across donors. Cytomegalovirus status was reported to be diagnosed by the classifier with high specificity and sensitivity in both the original and validation cohorts. The authors suggested that the approach could potentially be generalized to other disease states and immunological phenotypes. In a later analysis, some 18,000 TCR beta sequences were associated with specific HLA alleles at a false discovery rate of 0.05. In vitro tests confirmed that a few of the cytomegalovirus-associated TCR beta chains recognize cytomegalovirus antigens. Sequencing depth was assumed to be roughly uniform across donors in the presence/absence analyses, though that assumption may not hold. Strong co-occurrence of HLA alleles, especially DR and DQ, made assigning TCR associations to individual alleles difficult. Broadly in line with IMGT annotations, most TCR beta V segments showed up in productive rearrangements about 87% or about 30% of the time in an earlier analysis of approximately 640 of the donors. In a later analysis, HLA-associated TCR beta chains were found to be more clonally expanded and to have lower generation probabilities than equally common non-associated chains. Some IMGT-functional V segments, including TRBV6-2 and TRBV6-3, could not be told apart with the 87-base-pair reads, so those segments were excluded. Linkage disequilibrium might explain the correlated functional status among segregating V segments, but an unknown experimental factor could not be ruled out. The study gave a list of 150 to 200 TCR beta chains associated with cytomegalovirus. An association between a missense DCLRE1C variant and V-gene and J-gene trimming of TCR beta chains was found in a later genetic analysis and replicated in an independent cohort. Over 15 rarely observed V segments, including chromosome 9 orphons, were excluded from the earlier analysis of some 590 of the donors because counts were too low. Because HLA typing was missing for some donors at each locus, association tests included only the typed subset. A further reported finding was that TCR beta sequences accurately predicted the HLA-A and HLA-B alleles for most subjects in the first cohort. This cohort had only TCR beta chains sequenced, and the lack of alpha or paired-chain data limited which features could be detected. Most CMV-associated TCR beta chains appeared to be HLA-restricted in a later analysis, and the HLA associations seemed to be driven largely by CMV exposure. According to a later analysis, parvovirus B19, influenza, CMV and Epstein-Barr virus appeared linked to several top co-occurrence clusters. In a later analysis, TCR association rates were found to vary across HLA loci, with the most associated TCRs seen for DRB1 alleles and the fewest for HLA-C alleles. CMV serostatus was the only immune exposure information available for the cohort.

The cohort consisted of approximately 690 healthy bone marrow donors. At the time of sampling, every cohort member was nominally healthy, though immune exposures that went unrecorded were likely present. The donor tested CMV seropositive, placing the donor among the approximately 290 seropositive members of the cohort. A peripheral blood sample was provided by each donor, and peripheral blood mononuclear cells were used for TCR beta sequencing. The Qiagen DNeasy Blood Extraction Kit was used to extract genomic DNA from the blood cell samples. Receptor libraries were prepared by the immunoSEQ multiplex PCR assay. The multiplex PCR relied on a mix of 60 forward primers for TCR Vbeta segments and 13 reverse primers for TCR Jbeta segments. The CDR3 region of rearranged TCR beta genes was amplified from genomic DNA with a multiplex PCR assay. The Illumina HiSeq System was used to sequence the amplified TCR beta libraries as 87-base-pair reads. The authors' analysis ran thus. Across the 700 or so repertoires, a later analysis counted 80 million or so unique TCR beta chains, some 11 million of which were shared by at least two donors. Raw reads were error-corrected and collapsed into unique sequences with a nearest-neighbor algorithm that merged closely related sequences to remove PCR and sequencing errors. Alignment of CDR3 sequences to IMGT reference sequences was used to assign V, D and J gene segments. For a sequence to be retained, a match of at least six nucleotides was required to both a V gene segment and a J gene segment. Rearrangements were classified as productive when the CDR3 lacked stop codons and remained in frame with V and J, and all other rearrangements were classified as non-productive. CDR3 was defined by IMGT convention, running from the second conserved V-encoded cysteine to the conserved J-encoded phenylalanine. The earlier analysis of more than 450 of the donors excluded sequences that lacked an unambiguous match to a single V gene segment. In an earlier analysis of about 590 of the donors, a V segment was called functional when productive rearrangements were above 56.7%, and segregating when the standard deviation between donors exceeded 5%. A statistical classification framework was built for diagnosing cytomegalovirus status from the catalog of TCR beta chain sequences. In a later analysis, TCR nucleotide sequences were compared against IMGT/GENE-DB human TR gene sequences so that V and J genes could be assigned. A later analysis assigned CDR3 sequences and most-parsimonious VDJ recombination scenarios with the TCRdist pipeline. In a later analysis, every TCR beta chain was defined by the combination of its CDR3 amino acid sequence and its V-gene family, and reads without a unique V-gene family were dropped. As a way to deal with suspected cross-contamination and a sequencing artifact, a later analysis dropped 500 to 700 nucleotide sequences that were highly shared and had low generation probability. For each public chain, a later analysis derived a clonal expansion index from normalized ranks of inferred template counts within each repertoire. In a later analysis, generation probabilities were computed using a VDJ recombination model fitted to out-of-frame rearrangements, and the results were checked against IGoR. In a later analysis, TCR-TCR, TCR-HLA and TCR-CMV co-occurrence was scored with hypergeometric tests, and a repertoire-size bias correction was applied to TCR pairs. A later analysis estimated false discovery rates by permuting HLA or CMV assignments 20 times. In a later analysis, co-occurring TCRs were grouped with DBSCAN, and TCRdist sequence similarity was added when clustering was performed within HLA-allele-positive subsets. Co-occurrence clustering excluded repertoires with fewer than 30,000 or more than 120,000 public chains, plus five with anomalous nucleotide sharing. Held by TCRdb, this immuneACCESS table contains in-frame sequences only and omits some clones. Under half of the omission traces to an unresolved V gene where checked; the cause of the rest is unknown. The V and J calls and clone size are taken from that table; D and trimming were inferred from the DNA. The sample yields 150,000 to 200,000 clones; more than 60% were counted once. The ten largest clones capture about 10% of the sample.

CDR1 is given as GTSNPN and CDR2 as SVGIG, both from the germline V gene (reference sequence). The CDR3, cysteine through phenylalanine, is 14 amino acids long. Only the CDR3 part of the read is kept: 42 bases, read in frame from the first base. As regards this clone: Its antigen remains undetermined. No base quality information exists; no much larger clone differs at one position.

This clonotype was obtained from a man aged 25-45 years in good health and CMV-seropositive. The specimen was PBMCs. The receptor chain draws on TRBV30 and TRBJ2-5, and 7 bases in between align with TRBD1. The DNA end is a closer match to TRBJ2-7, so the J assignment may be wrong. The encoded CDR3 is CAWSVRQGAYEQYF. The DNA sequence is as follows: TGTGCCTGGAGTGTACGGCAGGGGGCCTACGAGCAGTACTTC.